Listed here are 20 T cell receptor beta chains from one sample, sequenced in a study of blood T cells in healthy people across ages. For the second PCR, which ran for about 6 to 11 cycles, a sample-barcoded 5' primer and a J-beta primer mix were used. MiXCR was run by TCRdb on the 5' RACE reads, yielding one entry per CDR3 protein. The sample shows roughly 1.4 million distinct CDR3 sequences, almost 60% of them seen only once. Sequenced sample: blood. The receptors derive from a man in his late teens or twenties in good health.

The rearrangement joins TRBV20-1 to TRBJ2-6, with 7 bases that match TRBD2. This CDR3 has 14 amino acids. J lost 4 bases, V lost 4 bases, and 4 bases had no gene match. CDR1 is DFQATT, CDR2 SNEGSKA, per germline (reference sequence). The CDR3 nucleotides are TGCAGTGCTACACTAGCGAGCGGGGCCAACGTCCTGACTTTC. Protein sequence: CSATLASGANVLTF.

This clonotype was seen a few times. This chain connects TRBV29-1 to TRBJ2-7; TRBD2 aligns across 9 bases. Germline-derived CDR1 and CDR2 are SQVTM and ANQGSEA. CDR3 size: 14 residues. J lost 3 bases, V lost 4 bases, and 7 bases had no gene match. The CDR3 DNA follows: TGCAGCGTTGTCCCCCGGACTAGCGACTACGAGCAGTACTTC. Amino acids: CSVVPRTSDYEQYF.

This clonotype was observed a single time. The chain joins TRBV7-8 to TRBJ1-4, with a tentative D call TRBD1 (6 bases). The V and J ends lost 5 bases and 14 bases respectively, with 21 bases between them. Looked up from germline, CDR1 is SGHVS and CDR2 is FQNEAQ. The CDR3 loop spans 14 amino acids. The CDR3 coding sequence is TGTGCCAGCAGCAAGGGGGAGGAAGTGCCTAACCTGTTTTTT. Its translation is CASSKGEEVPNLFF. Full variable domain (rest looked up from reference TRBV7-8 and TRBJ1-4): GAGVSQSPRYKVAKRGQDVALRCDPISGHVSLFWYQQALGQGPEFLTYFQNEAQLDKSGLPSDRFFAERPEGSVSTLKIQRTQQEDSAVYLCASSKGEEVPNLFFGSGTQLSVL.

The rearrangement uses TRBV6-1 and TRBJ2-1; 8 bases fit TRBD2. The CDR3 has 13 amino acids. V shed 7 bases and J 9 bases; nucleotides not matched to a gene: 8. Per the germline V gene, CDR1 is MNHNS and CDR2 is SASEGT. The CDR3 loop reads CASIREGLVEQFF. In DNA, the CDR3 is TGTGCCAGCATACGGGAGGGCCTGGTTGAGCAGTTCTTC.

V and J are TRBV18 and TRBJ2-5; D is unclear. This CDR3 is 14 amino acids long. CDR1 is KGHSH and CDR2 is LQKENI in the germline V gene. The ends were cut back, 5 bases at V and 5 bases at J, with 15 bases in the middle. The CDR3, as DNA: TGTGCCAGCTCATGGACCGCGCCCGGGGAGACCCAGTACTTC. This translates into CASSWTAPGETQYF.

The chain's CDR3 is CASSPTAGDSYEQYF. The CDR3 DNA is TGTGCCAGCAGCCCCACAGCGGGGGACTCCTACGAGCAGTACTTC. V usage is TRBV7-2 and J usage is TRBJ2-7; 8 positions match TRBD2. The CDR3 consists of 15 residues. V shed 5 bases and J 0 bases; nucleotides not matched to a gene: 6. CDR1 is SGHTA, CDR2 FQGNSA, per germline.

The CDR3 region has the DNA TGTGCCAGCAGTTCCGACCGGGACGGGGGGGTATCTTACAATGAGCAGTTCTTC. Its protein product is CASSSDRDGGVSYNEQFF. V gene TRBV28 combines with J gene TRBJ2-1; 8 positions agree with TRBD2. CDR3 length: 18 residues. Germline V gene data show CDR1 as MDHEN and CDR2 as SYDVKM. After removal of 4 bases from V and 4 bases from J, the junction contained 15 bases not matched to a gene.

Concerning this clonotype itself: A much larger clone sits a single nucleotide away, making a read error possible. The chain employs TRBV20-1 and TRBJ2-5, with D possibly TRBD2 on 6 matching bases. With the DNA end fitting TRBJ2-7 better, the J assignment may be wrong. Germline V gene lookup returns CDR1 DFQATT and CDR2 SNEGSKA (reference sequence). The CDR3 is 14 residues long. The CDR3 protein is CSARGRGFVYEQYF. CDR3 in DNA: TGCAGTGCTAGGGGACGGGGGTTTGTATACGAGCAGTACTTC.

This chain links TRBV5-1 with TRBJ2-7, with 11 nucleotides matching TRBD2. V dropped 4 bases and J dropped 4; count of bases not matched to a gene: 4. CDR3 size: 14 residues. The germline V gene encodes CDR1 SGHRS and CDR2 YFSETQ. CDR3 protein: CASSKTSGIYEQYF. The CDR3, as DNA: TGCGCCAGCAGCAAGACTAGCGGGATATACGAGCAGTACTTC.

CDR3 sequence reads: CSARDRLRVTEAFF. The CDR3 DNA is TGCAGTGCTAGAGATCGTCTAAGGGTCACTGAAGCTTTCTTT. The genes are TRBV20-1 and TRBJ1-1, with D hard to call. Trimming removed 0 bases at V and 4 bases at J, with 12 bases between. Germline CDR1 reads DFQATT; CDR2 reads SNEGSKA (reference sequence). This CDR3 spans 14 amino acids.

The CDR3 here is CSVAQRSDYGYTF. Here the CDR3 DNA reads TGCAGCGTTGCCCAGAGGTCTGACTATGGCTACACCTTC. The rearrangement uses TRBV29-1 and TRBJ1-2; D is unresolved. Trimming shortened V by 4 bases and J by 3 bases, and 12 bases separated the two germline ends. The length of the CDR3 is 13 residues. Germline lookup yields CDR1 SQVTM and CDR2 ANQGSEA.

The rearrangement uses TRBV7-9 and TRBJ2-3; no definite D call. The CDR3 spans 17 residues. V lost 0 bases and J lost 3, with 16 bases in between. In germline, CDR1 is SEHNR, CDR2 FQNEAQ (reference sequence). CDR3 nucleotide sequence: TGTGCCAGCAGCTTAGCCGGCTGGGGATCCGGTACAGATACGCAGTATTTT. Translating it yields CASSLAGWGSGTDTQYF.

In this sample, this clonotype turned up a few times. The chain combines TRBV20-1 with TRBJ2-3; no firm D call. Germline CDR1 and CDR2: DFQATT and SNEGSKA (reference sequence). CDR3 length: 13 amino acids. V was trimmed by 3 bases and J by 0 bases, leaving 7 bases between them. The CDR3 loop reads CSASPGSTDTQYF. In DNA form, the CDR3 reads TGCAGTGCTAGTCCCGGGAGCACAGATACGCAGTATTTT.

The rearrangement uses TRBV4-1 and TRBJ2-1, with D hard to call. V gave up 0 bases and J gave up 4 bases, with 10 bases separating them. Per the germline V gene, CDR1 is MGHRA and CDR2 is YSYEKL. The CDR3 loop spans 15 amino acids. CDR3 in DNA: TGCGCCAGCAGCCAAGATGTGTCAGAATACAATGAGCAGTTCTTC. Amino acids: CASSQDVSEYNEQFF.

The sample holds many counts of this clonotype. The gene calls are TRBV7-2 and TRBJ1-2, with D tentatively TRBD1 (6 bases). V lost 1 base and J lost 0, with 6 bases in between. Germline V gene sequence: CDR1 SGHTA, CDR2 FQGNSA. This CDR3 comprises 14 residues. CDR3 DNA: TGTGCCAGCAGCTTAGGGACAGCTAACTATGGCTACACCTTC. Amino acids: CASSLGTANYGYTF.

About this clonotype itself: A read error may produce the germline difference seen at one junction end. The J gene is TRBJ2-1, the V gene TRBV12-3 or TRBV12-4, with 8 nucleotides matching TRBD1. The CDR3 has 15 residues. The CDR3 sequence: CASSSENRGYNEQFF. In nucleotides, the CDR3 is TGTGCCAGTAGTTCGGAGAACAGGGGGTACAATGAGCAGTTCTTC.

The V gene is TRBV4-1, the J gene TRBJ2-3; D is unclear. The CDR3 loop spans 13 amino acids. In germline, CDR1 is MGHRA, CDR2 YSYEKL. Trimming shortened V by 1 base and J by 4 bases, and 6 bases separated the two germline ends. The DNA of the CDR3 is TGCGCCAGCAGCCAAGGGTGGCCAGATACGCAGTATTTT. Translation: CASSQGWPDTQYF.

The gene calls are TRBV2 and TRBJ1-4; 7 bases agree with TRBD1. This CDR3 has 13 amino acids. The germline gives CDR1 SNHLY, CDR2 FYNNEI. The junction had 4 bases not matched to a gene; V was cut back by 7 bases and J by 5 bases. The CDR3 DNA is TGTGCCAGCATGACAGGGCCAAATGAAAAACTGTTTTTT. It translates to CASMTGPNEKLFF.

V usage is TRBV15 and J usage is TRBJ2-4; D perhaps matches TRBD2 (6 bases). The J call may not be correct, given that the DNA end is closer to TRBJ2-5. The CDR3 totals 14 residues. Germline CDR1 is LNHNV and CDR2 is YYDKDF (reference sequence). The CDR3 region has the DNA TGTGCCACCAGCAGGCCGGGAGCCCAAGAGACCCAGTACTTC. Residues: CATSRPGAQETQYF.

This sequence joins TRBV5-1 and TRBJ2-6, with 8 bases aligning to TRBD1. V lost 4 bases, J lost 2 bases, and 5 bases stayed unmatched. Germline V CDR1 and CDR2: SGHRS, YFSETQ. The CDR3 is 16 amino acids. DNA of the CDR3: TGCGCCAGCAGCATTCAGGGGGCCACTGGGGCCAACGTCCTGACTTTC. Translated, it gives CASSIQGATGANVLTF. Combining the CDR3 with reference TRBV5-1 and TRBJ2-6 gives the whole variable domain KAGVTQTPRYLIKTRGQQVTLSCSPISGHRSVSWYQQTPGQGLQFLFEYFSETQRNKGNFPGRFSGRQFSNSRSEMNVSTLELGDSALYLCASSIQGATGANVLTFGAGSRLTVL.